The rows below give T cell receptor beta chains drawn from one sample of a study of early T cells in non-severe SARS-CoV-2 infection. One entry per CDR3 protein, called by TCRdb with MiXCR from the 5' RACE reads. The sample holds some 36,000 distinct CDR3 sequences, about 5.8% seen once. The specimen was whole blood. These receptor sequences come from an adult who was a healthcare worker with PCR-confirmed SARS-CoV-2 infection or an uninfected control (not recorded which). Both conserved end residues are part of each CDR3. Each record gives: clone size, J gene, D gene, V gene, CDR3 protein, CDR3 DNA. The D gene is left open where the match is weak. Expanded clones are given a class, and other clones once, few, many or no size at all.

NA TRBJ2-7 TRBD1 TRBV20-1 CSARGRGQGALIEQYF TGCAGTGCTAGGGGTAGAGGGCAGGGGGCTTTAATCGAGCAGTACTTC
NA TRBJ1-6 NA TRBV28 CASRLDSAYSPLHF TGTGCCAGCAGGCTGGACAGCGCTTATTCACCCCTCCACTTT
many TRBJ2-5 TRBD1 TRBV5-1 CASSLGQGLQETQYF TGCGCCAGCAGCTTGGGACAGGGGCTACAAGAGACCCAGTACTTC
NA TRBJ2-2 TRBD2 TRBV5-1 CASSLGTTNTGELFF TGCGCCAGCAGCTTAGGGACTACGAACACCGGGGAGCTGTTTTTT
many TRBJ1-1 NA TRBV20-1 CSARGERFTEAFF TGCAGTGCTAGAGGTGAGCGGTTCACTGAAGCTTTCTTT
many TRBJ1-2 NA TRBV5-6 CASSSKGEIAHGYTF TGTGCCAGCAGCTCGAAGGGGGAAATTGCCCATGGCTACACCTTC
NA TRBJ1-5 NA TRBV2 CASSWTEDQPQHF TGTGCCAGCAGTTGGACGGAGGATCAGCCCCAGCATTTT
few TRBJ1-4 NA TRBV7-9 CASSLNSDAEKLFF TGTGCCAGCAGCTTGAACTCAGATGCCGAAAAACTGTTTTTT
few TRBJ1-4 NA TRBV7-9 CASSLGASNEKLFF TGTGCCAGCAGCTTAGGGGCGTCCAATGAAAAACTGTTTTTT
NA TRBJ1-6 TRBD1 TRBV18 CASSPTTGESPLHF TGTGCCAGCTCACCGACGACAGGGGAGTCACCCCTCCACTTT
many TRBJ2-5 NA TRBV11-2 CASSSEYQETQYF TGTGCCAGCAGCTCCGAGTACCAAGAGACCCAGTACTTC
NA TRBJ2-5 NA TRBV9 CASSPMAGVQETQYF TGTGCCAGCAGTCCAATGGCCGGGGTTCAAGAGACCCAGTACTTC
many TRBJ2-2 TRBD1 TRBV11-2 CASSLGYRGNTGELFF TGTGCCAGCAGCTTAGGATACAGGGGGAACACCGGGGAGCTGTTTTTT
many TRBJ1-3 NA TRBV7-9 CASSLVAGSGNTIYF TGTGCCAGCAGCTTAGTAGCAGGATCTGGAAACACCATATATTTT
few TRBJ1-5 NA TRBV20-1 CSASGELDQPQHF TGCAGTGCTAGCGGGGAGCTAGATCAGCCCCAGCATTTT
few TRBJ2-1 NA TRBV6-1 CASSEGWGRYEQFF TGTGCCAGCAGTGAAGGTTGGGGCAGGTATGAGCAGTTCTTC
many TRBJ1-5 TRBD1 TRBV28 CASREQGASQPQHF TGTGCCAGCAGGGAACAGGGGGCAAGTCAGCCCCAGCATTTT
many TRBJ2-1 NA TRBV7-2 CASSFGREPYNEQFF TGTGCCAGCAGCTTTGGCCGGGAGCCTTACAATGAGCAGTTCTTC
NA TRBJ2-1 NA TRBV7-9 CASSLPGDNEQFF TGTGCCAGCAGCTTACCGGGGGACAATGAGCAGTTCTTC
few TRBJ2-7 NA TRBV28 CASIAQGSSYEQYF TGTGCCAGCATTGCTCAGGGGAGCTCCTACGAGCAGTACTTC
few TRBJ2-7 NA TRBV5-6 CASSRTDLPYEQYF TGTGCCAGCAGCAGAACCGACCTGCCATACGAGCAGTACTTC
many TRBJ2-1 NA TRBV14 CASSQVRISSYNEQFF TGTGCCAGCAGCCAAGTTCGGATTAGCTCCTACAATGAGCAGTTCTTC
many TRBJ2-1 TRBD2 TRBV12-3/TRBV12-4 CASSSGRDYNEQFF TGTGCCAGCAGTAGCGGGAGAGACTACAATGAGCAGTTCTTC
NA TRBJ2-1 TRBD2 TRBV11-2 CASSLTSGRFEQFF TGTGCCAGCAGCTTGACTAGCGGGAGGTTTGAGCAGTTCTTC
NA TRBJ1-6 NA TRBV20-1 CSARDRPSPLHF TGCAGTGCTAGAGATAGACCCTCACCCCTCCACTTT
many TRBJ1-1 NA TRBV6-2/TRBV6-3 CASSSQGRTEAFF TGTGCCAGCAGTTCACAGGGTAGGACTGAAGCTTTCTTT
NA TRBJ2-7 NA TRBV18 CASSPGHSYEQYF TGTGCCAGCTCACCGGGACACTCCTACGAGCAGTACTTC
many TRBJ2-7 NA TRBV27 CASSFRTPSYEQYF TGTGCCAGCAGTTTCCGCACTCCCTCCTACGAGCAGTACTTC
many TRBJ2-5 NA TRBV11-3 CASSLGWQETQYF TGTGCCAGCAGCTTAGGGTGGCAAGAGACCCAGTACTTC
many TRBJ2-4 NA TRBV11-2 CASSLGMAADIQYF TGTGCCAGCAGCTTAGGGATGGCCGCGGACATTCAGTACTTC
few TRBJ1-1 TRBD1 TRBV10-2 CASSLAPGTGKTEAFF TGCGCCAGCAGTCTCGCGCCCGGGACAGGGAAAACTGAAGCTTTCTTT
many TRBJ2-7 NA TRBV20-1 CSARDPGGVEQYF TGCAGTGCTAGAGACCCAGGAGGGGTCGAGCAGTACTTC
many TRBJ2-4 NA TRBV10-3 CAILGRTGQYF TGTGCCATCCTAGGACGGACTGGGCAGTACTTC
many TRBJ2-7 NA TRBV20-1 CSAPDTLGYEQYF TGCAGTGCTCCGGACACTCTAGGCTACGAGCAGTACTTC
many TRBJ1-1 NA TRBV6-5 CASSSTGNTEAFF TGTGCCAGCAGTTCGACAGGGAACACTGAAGCTTTCTTT
few TRBJ2-1 NA TRBV7-6 CASSYSLAGEQFF TGTGCCAGCAGCTACAGTTTGGCGGGTGAGCAGTTCTTC
many TRBJ2-1 NA TRBV19 CASSSTPTSYNEQFF TGTGCCAGTAGTTCTACTCCCACCTCATACAATGAGCAGTTCTTC
many TRBJ1-5 NA TRBV7-9 CASSLDRAINQPQHF TGTGCCAGCAGCTTAGACAGGGCAATCAATCAGCCCCAGCATTTT
many TRBJ2-5 NA TRBV11-2 CASRHYTRGRETQYF TGTGCCAGCAGACATTATACCCGGGGGAGAGAGACCCAGTACTTC
NA TRBJ2-2 TRBD2 TRBV19 CASMPLAGGVTGELFF TGTGCCAGTATGCCCCTAGCGGGAGGAGTCACCGGGGAGCTGTTTTTT
many TRBJ2-7 NA TRBV2 CASNPIKTGRSFEQYF TGTGCCAGCAATCCCATAAAGACAGGGAGGTCGTTTGAGCAGTACTTC
NA TRBJ2-1 NA TRBV20-1 CSAGPSYNEQFF TGCAGTGCTGGGCCATCCTACAATGAGCAGTTCTTC
many TRBJ2-7 NA TRBV12-3/TRBV12-4 CASSFRSPYEQYF TGTGCCAGCAGTTTTAGGTCTCCCTACGAGCAGTACTTC
few TRBJ2-1 NA TRBV5-4 CASSLVGSRENEQFF TGTGCCAGCAGCTTGGTGGGGAGTCGGGAGAATGAGCAGTTCTTC
many TRBJ1-1 TRBD1 TRBV6-1 CASSEEVGTGNTEAFF TGTGCCAGCAGTGAAGAAGTGGGGACAGGGAACACTGAAGCTTTCTTT
NA TRBJ2-1 TRBD2 TRBV5-1 CASSIAGVSYNEQFF TGCGCCAGCTCCATAGCGGGAGTCTCCTACAATGAGCAGTTCTTC
many TRBJ2-6 NA TRBV6-1 CASRQDSSGANVLTF TGTGCCAGCAGACAGGACAGCTCTGGGGCCAACGTCCTGACTTTC
many TRBJ2-5 NA TRBV29-1 CSVPLGPNQETQYF TGCAGCGTCCCTTTGGGGCCAAATCAAGAGACCCAGTACTTC
NA TRBJ2-1 NA TRBV7-6 CASSPSGNEQFF TGTGCCAGCAGCCCCTCTGGGAATGAGCAGTTCTTC
many TRBJ2-1 TRBD2 TRBV20-1 CSASGGVTYNEQFF TGCAGTGCTAGCGGGGGGGTAACCTACAATGAGCAGTTCTTC
medium-sized TRBJ2-1 TRBD2 TRBV11-2 CASSSVGTSGASDNEQFF TGTGCCAGCAGCTCAGTCGGGACTAGCGGGGCTTCGGACAATGAGCAGTTCTTC